These T cell receptor beta chains were read from a single sample in a study of T cells in Graves' hyperthyroidism and ophthalmopathy. TCRdb passed the multiplex PCR reads through MiXCR, listing each CDR3 protein once. The sample includes about 520,000 distinct CDR3 sequences, around a quarter of them seen just once. Sample: blood. The source of these receptors is a woman between 25 and 40 years old with Graves' ophthalmopathy. Both conserved end residues are part of each CDR3. The order of the fields is V gene, D gene, CDR3 length, J gene, clone size, CDR3 DNA, CDR3 protein. A D gene is named only where the DNA matches it firmly. Clone size, where shown, is once, few, many, or a class for clones that have expanded.

V gene: TRBV6-1
D gene: TRBD1
CDR3 length: 16
J gene: TRBJ1-5
clone size: NA
CDR3 DNA: TGTGCCAGCAGTGAACCAGGGGGCTTGAGCAATCAGCCCCAGCATTTT
CDR3 protein: CASSEPGGLSNQPQHF

V gene: TRBV27
D gene: NA
CDR3 length: 15
J gene: TRBJ1-2
clone size: NA
CDR3 DNA: TGTGCCAGCCGTAGTATTCTGGCCTCTAACTATGGCTACACCTTC
CDR3 protein: CASRSILASNYGYTF

V gene: TRBV12-3/TRBV12-4
D gene: TRBD1
CDR3 length: 18
J gene: TRBJ2-2
clone size: many
CDR3 DNA: TGTGCCAGCAGTTTTTCACTCAGACAGGGAGCCTGGGGCGGGGAGCTGTTTTTT
CDR3 protein: CASSFSLRQGAWGGELFF

V gene: TRBV4-1
D gene: TRBD2
CDR3 length: 15
J gene: TRBJ2-5
clone size: NA
CDR3 DNA: TGCGCCAGCAGCCAAGGGGGAGGGGCGTGGGAGACCCAGTACTTC
CDR3 protein: CASSQGGGAWETQYF

V gene: TRBV19
D gene: TRBD1
CDR3 length: 13
J gene: TRBJ1-1
clone size: many
CDR3 DNA: TGTGCCAGTATACCCAGGGGGGAAACTGAAGCTTTCTTT
CDR3 protein: CASIPRGETEAFF

V gene: TRBV6-2/TRBV6-3
D gene: TRBD1
CDR3 length: 16
J gene: TRBJ2-7
clone size: many
CDR3 DNA: TGTGCCAGCAGTTACAAAGGGACAGGGGAATACTACGAGCAGTACTTC
CDR3 protein: CASSYKGTGEYYEQYF

V gene: TRBV12-3/TRBV12-4
D gene: NA
CDR3 length: 12
J gene: TRBJ1-1
clone size: NA
CDR3 DNA: TGTGCCAGCACTTGGACAGCCACTGAAGCTTTCTTT
CDR3 protein: CASTWTATEAFF

V gene: TRBV6-1
D gene: NA
CDR3 length: 14
J gene: TRBJ1-2
clone size: many
CDR3 DNA: TGTGCCAGCAGAGCCCGGGGGGCCTCGGGTGGCTACACCTTC
CDR3 protein: CASRARGASGGYTF

V gene: TRBV19
D gene: TRBD1
CDR3 length: 16
J gene: TRBJ1-1
clone size: few
CDR3 DNA: TGTGCCAGTAGCGGGACAGGCGGTCAAGGGAGCGCTGAAGCTTTCTTT
CDR3 protein: CASSGTGGQGSAEAFF

V gene: TRBV6-5
D gene: NA
CDR3 length: 14
J gene: TRBJ1-2
clone size: many
CDR3 DNA: TGTGCCAGCAGGGGTACGACAGTGAACTATGGCTACACCTTC
CDR3 protein: CASRGTTVNYGYTF

V gene: TRBV6-5
D gene: NA
CDR3 length: 13
J gene: TRBJ1-1
clone size: NA
CDR3 DNA: TGTGCCAGCAGTTACTCGACGGGGTTTGAAGCTTTCTTT
CDR3 protein: CASSYSTGFEAFF

V gene: TRBV5-1
D gene: NA
CDR3 length: 13
J gene: TRBJ1-1
clone size: many
CDR3 DNA: TGCGCCAGCAGACAAACCATGAACACTGAAGCTTTCTTT
CDR3 protein: CASRQTMNTEAFF

V gene: TRBV29-1
D gene: TRBD1
CDR3 length: 13
J gene: TRBJ1-1
clone size: many
CDR3 DNA: TGCAGCGTTACTCGGACAGGGGACACTGAAGCTTTCTTT
CDR3 protein: CSVTRTGDTEAFF

V gene: TRBV7-2
D gene: NA
CDR3 length: 14
J gene: TRBJ1-1
clone size: few
CDR3 DNA: TGTGCCAGCAGCTGGAGGGGGGAGGACACTGAAGCTTTCTTT
CDR3 protein: CASSWRGEDTEAFF

V gene: TRBV19
D gene: NA
CDR3 length: 13
J gene: TRBJ1-2
clone size: few
CDR3 DNA: TGTGCCAGTAGTATGGCCAGGAGTGGTGGCTACACCTTC
CDR3 protein: CASSMARSGGYTF

V gene: TRBV29-1
D gene: NA
CDR3 length: 15
J gene: TRBJ1-1
clone size: NA
CDR3 DNA: TGCAGCGTTATCTGGGGAACATTGGGTATGTCTGAAGCTTTCTTT
CDR3 protein: CSVIWGTLGMSEAFF

V gene: TRBV25-1
D gene: NA
CDR3 length: 14
J gene: TRBJ1-2
clone size: once
CDR3 DNA: TGTGCCAGCAGCCCAGGGGAGGGCCCTTATGGCTACACCTTC
CDR3 protein: CASSPGEGPYGYTF

V gene: TRBV6-1
D gene: NA
CDR3 length: 13
J gene: TRBJ1-5
clone size: many
CDR3 DNA: TGTGCCAGCAGTGACCTCTTCGAGCAGCCCCAGCATTTT
CDR3 protein: CASSDLFEQPQHF

V gene: TRBV29-1
D gene: NA
CDR3 length: 15
J gene: TRBJ1-3
clone size: NA
CDR3 DNA: TGCAGCGTTTCCCTCATGGGGGGAGCTGGAAACACCATATATTTT
CDR3 protein: CSVSLMGGAGNTIYF

V gene: TRBV7-2
D gene: NA
CDR3 length: 14
J gene: TRBJ1-1
clone size: many
CDR3 DNA: TGTGCCAGCAGCTTTACACCTCGGAACACTGAAGCTTTCTTT
CDR3 protein: CASSFTPRNTEAFF

V gene: TRBV19
D gene: TRBD1
CDR3 length: 17
J gene: TRBJ1-1
clone size: NA
CDR3 DNA: TGTGCCAGTAGTATATTACCGGGACAGGGGGGAGACACTGAAGCTTTCTTT
CDR3 protein: CASSILPGQGGDTEAFF

V gene: TRBV6-1
D gene: NA
CDR3 length: 13
J gene: TRBJ1-1
clone size: few
CDR3 DNA: TGTGCCAGCACTATAGACAAGGACACTGAAGCTTTCTTT
CDR3 protein: CASTIDKDTEAFF

V gene: TRBV12-3/TRBV12-4
D gene: NA
CDR3 length: 16
J gene: TRBJ2-7
clone size: few
CDR3 DNA: TGTGCCAGCAGTTCCCCCGACAGGACGAGTATCGAAGGGCAGTACTTC
CDR3 protein: CASSSPDRTSIEGQYF

V gene: TRBV10-3
D gene: TRBD1
CDR3 length: 15
J gene: TRBJ1-1
clone size: many
CDR3 DNA: TGTGCCATCAGTGAGTCGAACAGGGGTTTGACTGAAGCTTTCTTT
CDR3 protein: CAISESNRGLTEAFF